This record concerns one T cell receptor beta chain sequence. Its antigen is not identified. The Oncomine TCR Beta short-read assay was what sequenced the DNA obtained from cultured CD4+ T cells. TCRdb re-called the PCR reads with MiXCR, one entry per CDR3 protein. The sample includes around 9,400 distinct CDR3 sequences, 26% of them seen just once. These data are taken from a study of vaccination and CD4 T cells after COVID-19. Across the study: For each participant, vaccination comprised two doses of either the BNT162b2 or the mRNA-1273 vaccine. Some control cultures received a CEFX pool, which served as the positive control. Others received an HIV-1 Nef pool or no peptide.

Regarding treatment: roughly nine-day PBMC culture with coronavirus spike peptide pools or control peptides (ViraFEST assay). IL-2 at about 9.1 IU/ml and peptide pools at 8.5 to 10 ug/ml were added to PBMCs cultured at two million per well. General study findings and limits: Post-vaccination, and not before, a median roughly 90% of reactive clones appeared in convalescent patients.

The TCR sequence derives from a human donor who had recovered from COVID-19. The material was CD4+ T cells from blood, cultured in vitro, obtained after SARS-CoV-2 vaccination.

The CDR3 nucleotides are TGCAGCGTTGAACCGTCGACTAGCGGGATCCGGTTAGATGAGCAGTTCTTC. It codes for CSVEPSTSGIRLDEQFF. The chain employs TRBV29-1 and TRBJ2-1, with 11 bases aligning to TRBD2. This CDR3 has 17 residues. The germline gives CDR1 SQVTM, CDR2 ANQGSEA. V lost 2 bases to trimming and J lost 8 bases; unmatched junction nucleotides: 14.